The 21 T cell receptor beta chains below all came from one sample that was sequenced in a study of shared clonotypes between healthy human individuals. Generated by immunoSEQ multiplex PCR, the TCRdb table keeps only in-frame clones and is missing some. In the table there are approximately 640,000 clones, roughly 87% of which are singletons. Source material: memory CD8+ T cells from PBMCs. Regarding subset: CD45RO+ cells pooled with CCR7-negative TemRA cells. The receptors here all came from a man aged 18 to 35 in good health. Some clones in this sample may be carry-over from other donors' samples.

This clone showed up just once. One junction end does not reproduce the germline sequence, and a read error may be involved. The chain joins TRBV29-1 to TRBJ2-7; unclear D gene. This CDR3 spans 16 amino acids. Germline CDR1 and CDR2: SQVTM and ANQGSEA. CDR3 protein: CSVEGLSWLPPYAQYF. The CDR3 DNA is TGCAGCGTTGAAGGGCTCAGTTGGCTCCCCCCCTACGCGCAGTACTTC.

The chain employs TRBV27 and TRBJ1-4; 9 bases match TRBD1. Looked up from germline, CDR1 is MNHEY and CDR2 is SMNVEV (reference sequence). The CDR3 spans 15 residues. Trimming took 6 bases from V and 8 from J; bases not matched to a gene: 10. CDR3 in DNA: TGTGCCAGCAGGGGGACAGGGTCGCCTTCCGAAAAACTGTTTTTT. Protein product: CASRGTGSPSEKLFF.

CDR3 sequence reads: CASSWTVAGGEFF. Here the CDR3 DNA reads TGTGCCAGCAGCTGGACGGTAGCGGGAGGAGAGTTCTTC. The J gene is TRBJ2-1, the V gene TRBV5-6, with 10 bases lining up with TRBD2. The CDR3 is 13 residues long. J gave up 14 bases and V 3 bases, and 8 bases lay outside the gene matches. From germline, CDR1 is SGHDT and CDR2 YYEEEE. The complete variable domain, with remaining parts taken from reference TRBV5-6 and TRBJ2-1, reads DAGVTQSPTHLIKTRGQQVTLRCSPKSGHDTVSWYQQALGQGPQFIFQYYEEEERQRGNFPDRFSGHQFPNYSSELNVNALLLGDSALYLCASSWTVAGGEFFGPGTRLTVL.

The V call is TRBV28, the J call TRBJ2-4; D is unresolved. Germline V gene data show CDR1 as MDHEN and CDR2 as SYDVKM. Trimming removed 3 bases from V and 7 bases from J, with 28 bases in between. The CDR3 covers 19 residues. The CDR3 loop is CASSFSLRLGDIDPNIQYF. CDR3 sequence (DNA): TGTGCCAGCAGTTTTTCCCTAAGACTTGGCGACATCGACCCCAACATTCAGTACTTC.

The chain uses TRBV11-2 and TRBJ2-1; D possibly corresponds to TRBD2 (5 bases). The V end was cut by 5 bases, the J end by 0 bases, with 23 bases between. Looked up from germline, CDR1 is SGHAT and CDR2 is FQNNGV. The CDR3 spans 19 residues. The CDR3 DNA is TGTGCCAGCAGCCCAAGAGGGATGGACCGATCGAGCTCCTACAATGAGCAGTTCTTC. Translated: CASSPRGMDRSSSYNEQFF.

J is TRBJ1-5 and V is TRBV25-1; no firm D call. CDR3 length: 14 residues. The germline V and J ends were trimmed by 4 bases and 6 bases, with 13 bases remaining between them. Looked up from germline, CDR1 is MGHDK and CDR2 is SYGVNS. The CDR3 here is CASSVRGWGQPQHF. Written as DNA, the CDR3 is TGTGCCAGCAGTGTTCGGGGATGGGGTCAGCCCCAGCATTTT.

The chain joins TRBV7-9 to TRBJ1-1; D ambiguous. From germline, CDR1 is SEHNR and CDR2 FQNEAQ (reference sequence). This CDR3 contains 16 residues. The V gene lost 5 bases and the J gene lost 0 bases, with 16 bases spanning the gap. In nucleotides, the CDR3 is TGTGCCAGCAGCGCCCGGGGAGTAGGAATGAACACTGAAGCTTTCTTT. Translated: CASSARGVGMNTEAFF.

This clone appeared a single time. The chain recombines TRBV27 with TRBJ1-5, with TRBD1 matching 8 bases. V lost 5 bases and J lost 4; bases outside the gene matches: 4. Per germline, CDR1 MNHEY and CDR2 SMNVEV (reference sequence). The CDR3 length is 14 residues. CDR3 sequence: CASSGQGRNQPQHF. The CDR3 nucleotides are TGTGCCAGCAGTGGACAGGGAAGGAATCAGCCCCAGCATTTT.

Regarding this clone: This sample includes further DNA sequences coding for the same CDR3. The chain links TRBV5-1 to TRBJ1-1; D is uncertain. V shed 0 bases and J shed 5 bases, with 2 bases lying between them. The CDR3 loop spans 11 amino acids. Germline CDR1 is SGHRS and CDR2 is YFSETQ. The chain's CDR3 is CASSLGTEAFF. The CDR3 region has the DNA TGCGCCAGCAGCTTGGGGACTGAAGCTTTCTTT.

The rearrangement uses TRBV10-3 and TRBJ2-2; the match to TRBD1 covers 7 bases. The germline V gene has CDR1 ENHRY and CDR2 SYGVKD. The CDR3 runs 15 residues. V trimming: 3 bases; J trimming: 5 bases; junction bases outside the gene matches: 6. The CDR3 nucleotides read TGTGCCATCAGTGACGGGTCCAGGGGGACCGGGGAGCTGTTTTTT. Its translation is CAISDGSRGTGELFF.

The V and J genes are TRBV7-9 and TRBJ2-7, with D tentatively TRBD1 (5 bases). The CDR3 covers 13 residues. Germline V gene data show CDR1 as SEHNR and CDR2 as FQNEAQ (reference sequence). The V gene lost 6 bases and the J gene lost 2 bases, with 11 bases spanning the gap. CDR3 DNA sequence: TGTGCCAGCAGTTCTACAGGACCCTACGAGCAGTACTTC. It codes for CASSSTGPYEQYF. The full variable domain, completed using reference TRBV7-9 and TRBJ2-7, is DTGVSQNPRHKITKRGQNVTFRCDPISEHNRLYWYRQTLGQGPEFLTYFQNEAQLEKSRLLSDRFSAERPKGSFSTLEIQRTEQGDSAMYLCASSSTGPYEQYFGPGTRLTVT.

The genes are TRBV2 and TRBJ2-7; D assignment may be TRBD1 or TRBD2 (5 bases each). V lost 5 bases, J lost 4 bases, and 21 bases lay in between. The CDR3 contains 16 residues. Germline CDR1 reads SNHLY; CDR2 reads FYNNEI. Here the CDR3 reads CASSLPRDLEQYEQYF. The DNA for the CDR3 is TGTGCCAGCAGTCTCCCCCGGGACCTCGAGCAGTACGAGCAGTACTTC.

The chain's CDR3 is CASSLTLGLSKRGRNEQFF. The CDR3 nucleotides read TGTGCCAGCAGTTTAACACTCGGACTTTCTAAAAGAGGACGAAATGAGCAGTTCTTC. The J gene is TRBJ2-1, the V gene TRBV27, with D possibly TRBD2 on 5 matching bases. The ends were cut back, 2 bases at V and 7 bases at J, with 27 bases in the middle. The germline gives CDR1 MNHEY, CDR2 SMNVEV (reference sequence). The length of the CDR3 is 19 residues.

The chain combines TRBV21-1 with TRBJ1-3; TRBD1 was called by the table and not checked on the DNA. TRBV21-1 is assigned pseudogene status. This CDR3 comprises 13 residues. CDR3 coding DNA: TGTGCCAGCAGCCAGGGTTATGGAAACACCATATATTTT. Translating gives CASSQGYGNTIYF.

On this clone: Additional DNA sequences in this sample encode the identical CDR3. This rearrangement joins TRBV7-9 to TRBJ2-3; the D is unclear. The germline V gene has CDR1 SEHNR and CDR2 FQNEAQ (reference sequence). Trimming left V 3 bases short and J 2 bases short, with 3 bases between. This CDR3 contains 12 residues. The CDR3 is CASSLATDTQYF. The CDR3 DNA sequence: TGTGCCAGCAGCTTGGCCACAGATACGCAGTATTTT.

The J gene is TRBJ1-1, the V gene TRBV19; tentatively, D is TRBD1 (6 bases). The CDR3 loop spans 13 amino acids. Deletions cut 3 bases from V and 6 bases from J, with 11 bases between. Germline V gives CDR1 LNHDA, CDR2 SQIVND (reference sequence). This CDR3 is CASSMTGRAEAFF. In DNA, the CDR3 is TGTGCCAGTAGTATGACAGGTCGGGCTGAAGCTTTCTTT.

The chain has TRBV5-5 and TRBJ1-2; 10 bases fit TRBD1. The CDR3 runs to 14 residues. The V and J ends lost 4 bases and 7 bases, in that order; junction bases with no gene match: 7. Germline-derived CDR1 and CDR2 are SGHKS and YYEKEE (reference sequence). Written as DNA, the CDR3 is TGTGCCAGCAGCCTCGACAGGGGGCTCTTTGGCTACACCTTC. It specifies CASSLDRGLFGYTF.

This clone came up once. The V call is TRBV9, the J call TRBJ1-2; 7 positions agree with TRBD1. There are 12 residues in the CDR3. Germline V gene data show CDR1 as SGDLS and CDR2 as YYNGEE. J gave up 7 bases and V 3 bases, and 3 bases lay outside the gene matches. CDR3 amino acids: CASSADRVGYTF. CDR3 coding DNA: TGTGCCAGCAGCGCCGACAGGGTTGGCTACACCTTC. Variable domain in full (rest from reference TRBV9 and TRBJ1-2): DSGVTQTPKHLITATGQRVTLRCSPRSGDLSVYWYQQSLDQGLQFLIQYYNGEERAKGNILERFSAQQFPDLHSELNLSSLELGDSALYFCASSADRVGYTFGSGTRLTVV.

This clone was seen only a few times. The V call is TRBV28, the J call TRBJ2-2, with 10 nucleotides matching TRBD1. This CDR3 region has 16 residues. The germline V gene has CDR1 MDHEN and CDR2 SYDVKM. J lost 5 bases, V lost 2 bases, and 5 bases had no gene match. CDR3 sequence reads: CASSLPGTGVTGELFF. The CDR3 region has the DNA TGTGCCAGCAGTTTACCCGGGACAGGGGTAACCGGGGAGCTGTTTTTT.

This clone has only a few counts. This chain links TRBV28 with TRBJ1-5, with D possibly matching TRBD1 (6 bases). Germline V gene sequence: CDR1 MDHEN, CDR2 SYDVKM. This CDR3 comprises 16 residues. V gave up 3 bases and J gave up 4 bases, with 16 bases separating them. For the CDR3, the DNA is TGTGCCAGCAGTTTGGCAGTTCAGGGGCTGAATCAGCCCCAGCATTTT. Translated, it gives CASSLAVQGLNQPQHF.

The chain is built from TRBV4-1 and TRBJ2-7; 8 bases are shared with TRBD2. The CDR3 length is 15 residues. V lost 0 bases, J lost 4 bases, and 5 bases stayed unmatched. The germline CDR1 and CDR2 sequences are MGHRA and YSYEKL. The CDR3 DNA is TGCGCCAGCAGCCAAGAGGCCAGCGGGAGATACGAGCAGTACTTC. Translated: CASSQEASGRYEQYF.